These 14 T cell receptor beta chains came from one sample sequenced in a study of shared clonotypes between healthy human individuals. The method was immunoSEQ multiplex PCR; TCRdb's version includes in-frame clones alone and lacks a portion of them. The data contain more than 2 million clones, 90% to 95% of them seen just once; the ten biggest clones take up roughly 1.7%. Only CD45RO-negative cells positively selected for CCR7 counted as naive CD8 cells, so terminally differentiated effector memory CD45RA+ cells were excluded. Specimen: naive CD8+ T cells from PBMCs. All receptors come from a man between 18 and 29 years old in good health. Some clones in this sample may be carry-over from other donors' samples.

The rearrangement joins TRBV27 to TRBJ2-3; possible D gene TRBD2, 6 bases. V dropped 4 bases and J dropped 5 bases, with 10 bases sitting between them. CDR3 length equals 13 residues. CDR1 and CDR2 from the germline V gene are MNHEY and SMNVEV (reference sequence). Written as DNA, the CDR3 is TGTGCCAGCAGTTACGTGACTAGAGATACGCAGTATTTT. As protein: CASSYVTRDTQYF.

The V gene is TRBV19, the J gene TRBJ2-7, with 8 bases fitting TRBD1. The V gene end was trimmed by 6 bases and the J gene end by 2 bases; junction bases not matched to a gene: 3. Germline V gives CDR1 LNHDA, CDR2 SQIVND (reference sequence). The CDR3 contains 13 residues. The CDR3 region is CASRPQGAYEQYF. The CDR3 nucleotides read TGTGCCAGTAGGCCACAGGGGGCCTACGAGCAGTACTTC.

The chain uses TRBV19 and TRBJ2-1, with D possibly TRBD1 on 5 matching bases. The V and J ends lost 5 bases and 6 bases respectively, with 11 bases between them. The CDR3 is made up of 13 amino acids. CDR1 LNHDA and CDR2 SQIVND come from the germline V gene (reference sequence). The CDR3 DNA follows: TGTGCCAGTAGTTTGGGGCTGGGCAATGAGCAGTTCTTC. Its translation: CASSLGLGNEQFF. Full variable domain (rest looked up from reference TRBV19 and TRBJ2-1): DGGITQSPKYLFRKEGQNVTLSCEQNLNHDAMYWYRQDPGQGLRLIYYSQIVNDFQKGDIAEGYSVSREKKESFPLTVTSAQKNPTAFYLCASSLGLGNEQFFGPGTRLTVL.

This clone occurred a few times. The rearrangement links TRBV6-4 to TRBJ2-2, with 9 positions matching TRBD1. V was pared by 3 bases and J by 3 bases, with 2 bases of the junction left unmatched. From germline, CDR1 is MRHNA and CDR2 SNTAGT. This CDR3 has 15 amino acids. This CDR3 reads CASSEGTGYTGELFF. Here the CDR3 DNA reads TGTGCCAGCAGTGAGGGGACAGGGTACACCGGGGAGCTGTTTTTT.

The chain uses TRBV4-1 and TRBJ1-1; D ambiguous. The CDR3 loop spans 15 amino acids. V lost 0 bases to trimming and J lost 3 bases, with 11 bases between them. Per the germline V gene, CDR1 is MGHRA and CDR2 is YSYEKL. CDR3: CASSQEGAGYTEAFF. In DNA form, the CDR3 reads TGCGCCAGCAGCCAAGAAGGTGCGGGGTACACTGAAGCTTTCTTT.

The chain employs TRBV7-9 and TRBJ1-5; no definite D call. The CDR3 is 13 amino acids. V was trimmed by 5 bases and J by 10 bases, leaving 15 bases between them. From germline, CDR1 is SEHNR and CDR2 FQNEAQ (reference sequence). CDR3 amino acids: CASSPVLGSPQHF. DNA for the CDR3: TGTGCCAGCAGCCCCGTACTGGGGAGCCCCCAGCATTTT.

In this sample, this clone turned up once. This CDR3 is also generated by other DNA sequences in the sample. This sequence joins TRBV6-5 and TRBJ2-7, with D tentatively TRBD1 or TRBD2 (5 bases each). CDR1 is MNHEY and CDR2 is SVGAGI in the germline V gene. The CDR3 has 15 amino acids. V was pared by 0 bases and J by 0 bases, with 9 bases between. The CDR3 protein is CASSYSGGYSYEQYF. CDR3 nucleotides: TGTGCCAGCAGTTACTCTGGGGGTTACTCCTACGAGCAGTACTTC.

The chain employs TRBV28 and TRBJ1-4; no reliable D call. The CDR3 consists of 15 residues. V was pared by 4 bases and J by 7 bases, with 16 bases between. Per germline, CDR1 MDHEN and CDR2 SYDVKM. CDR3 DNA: TGTGCCAGCAGTTCATGGGGTGGGGATGGTGAAAAACTGTTTTTT. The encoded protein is CASSSWGGDGEKLFF.

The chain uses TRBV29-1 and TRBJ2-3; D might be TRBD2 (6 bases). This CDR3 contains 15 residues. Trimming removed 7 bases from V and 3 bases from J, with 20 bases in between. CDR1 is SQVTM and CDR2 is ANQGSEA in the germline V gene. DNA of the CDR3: TGCAGCGGGGGCCCCGGGGGATCGCGGACAGATACGCAGTATTTT. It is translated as CSGGPGGSRTDTQYF.

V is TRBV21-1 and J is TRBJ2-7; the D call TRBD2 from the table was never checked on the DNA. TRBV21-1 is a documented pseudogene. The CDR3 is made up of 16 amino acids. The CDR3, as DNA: TGTGCCAGCAGCAAAGGGCCTATACTAGATTTCTACGAGCAGTACTTC. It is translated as CASSKGPILDFYEQYF.

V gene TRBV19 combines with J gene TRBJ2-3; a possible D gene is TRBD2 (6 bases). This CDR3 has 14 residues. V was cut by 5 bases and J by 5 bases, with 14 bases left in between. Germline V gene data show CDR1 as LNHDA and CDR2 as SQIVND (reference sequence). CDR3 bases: TGTGCCAGTAGTCCGGGAGTGAGGGGAGATACGCAGTATTTT. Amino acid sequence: CASSPGVRGDTQYF. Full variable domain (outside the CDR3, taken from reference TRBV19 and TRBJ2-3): DGGITQSPKYLFRKEGQNVTLSCEQNLNHDAMYWYRQDPGQGLRLIYYSQIVNDFQKGDIAEGYSVSREKKESFPLTVTSAQKNPTAFYLCASSPGVRGDTQYFGPGTRLTVL.

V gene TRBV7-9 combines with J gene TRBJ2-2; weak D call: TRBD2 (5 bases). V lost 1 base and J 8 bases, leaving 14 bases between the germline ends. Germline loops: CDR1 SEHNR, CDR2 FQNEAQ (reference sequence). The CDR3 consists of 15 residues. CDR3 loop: CASSLGRRRPGELFF. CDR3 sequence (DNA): TGTGCCAGCAGCTTAGGAAGGAGGCGTCCGGGGGAGCTGTTTTTT.

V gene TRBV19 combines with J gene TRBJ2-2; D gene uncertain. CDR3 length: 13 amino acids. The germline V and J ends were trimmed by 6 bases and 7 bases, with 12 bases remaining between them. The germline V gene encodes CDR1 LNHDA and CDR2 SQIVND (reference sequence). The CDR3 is CASRLTWGGELFF. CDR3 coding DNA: TGTGCCAGTAGATTAACTTGGGGCGGGGAGCTGTTTTTT.

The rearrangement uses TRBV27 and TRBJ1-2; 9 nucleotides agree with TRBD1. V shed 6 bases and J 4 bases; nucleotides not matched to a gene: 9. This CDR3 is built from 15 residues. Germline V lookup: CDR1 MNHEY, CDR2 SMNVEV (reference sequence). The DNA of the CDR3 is TGTGCCAGCAGCCTACAGGGGGCCAACGCCTATGGCTACACCTTC. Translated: CASSLQGANAYGYTF.